This TCR beta chain was obtained from a study of cytomegalovirus exposure and HLA in healthy donors. Regarding this clone: Its antigen is undetermined.

The CDR3 totals 15 residues. Trimming left V 5 bases short and J 0 bases short, with 13 bases between. The V gene's germline CDR1 is SGHAT and CDR2 FQNNGV. Whole-study results and caveats: More clonal expansion characterized HLA-associated TCR beta chains than equally common others in a later analysis. Specific recognition of CMV antigens was confirmed in vitro for a few chains (all CMV-associated). Cytomegalovirus association was assigned to around 150 TCR beta chains.

PCR amplification relied on 60 Vbeta primers (plus 13 Jbeta primers). TCRdb's table, derived via immunoSEQ multiplex PCR, lists solely in-frame clones and lacks some. The sample has 84,000 or so clones, about 80% seen once; the top ten hold about 3.5%. This rearrangement joins TRBV11-2 to TRBJ2-5, with D perhaps TRBD1 (6 bases). The sequencing input was PBMCs. The source of this sequence is a man aged 45 to 65 in good health and CMV-seronegative. The DNA for the CDR3 is TGTGCCAGCAGCCCAGGGGCCTGGAACCAAGAGACCCAGTACTTC. It is translated as CASSPGAWNQETQYF.